This T cell receptor beta chain was found in a study of blood T cells in healthy people across ages. Through a sample-barcoded 5' primer and a J-beta primer mix, a second PCR was run for about 7 to 12 cycles. Each cDNA molecule was tagged by a template-switch adaptor that had 12 random nucleotides. TCRdb analysed the 5' RACE reads with MiXCR anew, one entry per CDR3 protein. The table shows about 620,000 distinct CDR3 sequences, with 40% to 65% occurring only once. Germline CDR1 SGDLS, CDR2 YYNGEE. The CDR3 covers 17 residues. The V gene end was trimmed by 0 bases and the J gene end by 11 bases; junction bases not matched to a gene: 10.

This sequence was found in a woman of 80 years or more in good health. The chain employs TRBV9 and TRBJ1-6, with 11 bases lining up with TRBD1. Sequencing used blood. CDR3 amino acids: CASSVAQTGQGVAPLHF. The CDR3 nucleotides are TGTGCCAGCAGCGTAGCCCAAACGGGACAGGGGGTTGCACCCCTCCACTTT. Based on the CDR3 plus reference TRBV9 and TRBJ1-6, the full variable domain is DSGVTQTPKHLITATGQRVTLRCSPRSGDLSVYWYQQSLDQGLQFLIQYYNGEERAKGNILERFSAQQFPDLHSELNLSSLELGDSALYFCASSVAQTGQGVAPLHFGNGTRLTVT.